This TCR beta chain derives from a study of blood T cells in healthy people across ages. Every participating donor contributed about 10 milliliters of peripheral blood through a draw. Using a J-beta primer mix together with a sample-barcoded 5' primer, a second PCR was run for about 6 to 11 cycles. Through a template-switch adaptor with 12 random nucleotides, each cDNA molecule received a tag. TCRdb re-called the 5' RACE reads through MiXCR, storing one row per CDR3 protein. The data contain over 600,000 distinct CDR3 sequences, around half of them singletons. As regards this clonotype: Its antigen is not known.

Study outcomes and limitations: Older age coincided with a roughly linear decline in TCR beta diversity per million T cells.

CDR1 and CDR2 from the germline V gene are SNHLY and FYNNEI. V was pared by 6 bases and J by 3 bases, with 11 bases between. The CDR3 totals 13 residues. The chain employs TRBV2 and TRBJ2-5; D might be TRBD1 or TRBD2, each matching 7 bases. The sequence came from an older man in good health. Sample: blood. The CDR3 here is CASRAGTEETQYF. CDR3 sequence (DNA): TGTGCCAGCAGAGCGGGGACAGAAGAGACCCAGTACTTC.